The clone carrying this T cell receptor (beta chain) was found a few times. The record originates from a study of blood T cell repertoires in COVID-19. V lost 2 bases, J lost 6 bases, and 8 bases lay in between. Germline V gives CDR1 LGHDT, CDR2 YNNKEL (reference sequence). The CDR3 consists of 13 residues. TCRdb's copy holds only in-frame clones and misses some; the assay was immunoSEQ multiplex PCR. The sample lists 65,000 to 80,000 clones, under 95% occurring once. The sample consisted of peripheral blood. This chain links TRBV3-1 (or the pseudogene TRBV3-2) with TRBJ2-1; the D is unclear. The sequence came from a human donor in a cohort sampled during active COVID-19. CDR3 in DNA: TGTGCCAGCAGCCAACGTGCGCCCAATGAGCAGTTCTTC. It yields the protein CASSQRAPNEQFF.